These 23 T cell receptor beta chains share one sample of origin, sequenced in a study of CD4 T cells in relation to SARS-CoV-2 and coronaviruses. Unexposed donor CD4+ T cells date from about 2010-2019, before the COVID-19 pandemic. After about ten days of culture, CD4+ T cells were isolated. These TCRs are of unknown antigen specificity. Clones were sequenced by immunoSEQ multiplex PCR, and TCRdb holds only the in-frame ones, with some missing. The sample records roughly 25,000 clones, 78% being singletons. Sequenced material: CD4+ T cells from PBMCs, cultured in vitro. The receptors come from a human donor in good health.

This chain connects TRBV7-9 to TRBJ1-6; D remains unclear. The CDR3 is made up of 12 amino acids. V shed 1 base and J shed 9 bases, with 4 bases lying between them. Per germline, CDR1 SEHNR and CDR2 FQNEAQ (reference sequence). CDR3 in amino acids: CASSLDTSPLHF. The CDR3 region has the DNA TGTGCCAGCAGCTTAGACACTTCACCCCTCCACTTT.

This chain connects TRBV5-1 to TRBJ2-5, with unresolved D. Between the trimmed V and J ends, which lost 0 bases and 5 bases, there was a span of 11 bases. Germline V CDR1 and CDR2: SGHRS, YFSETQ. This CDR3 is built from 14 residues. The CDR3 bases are TGCGCCAGCAGCTTGGCCGGCGTCCAGGAGACCCAGTACTTC. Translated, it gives CASSLAGVQETQYF.

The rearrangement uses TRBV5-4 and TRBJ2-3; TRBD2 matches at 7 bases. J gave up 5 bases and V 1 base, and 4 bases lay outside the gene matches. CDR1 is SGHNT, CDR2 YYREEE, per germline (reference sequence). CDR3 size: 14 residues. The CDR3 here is CASSLSGEGDTQYF. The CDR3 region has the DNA TGTGCCAGCAGCTTGTCGGGGGAGGGAGATACGCAGTATTTT.

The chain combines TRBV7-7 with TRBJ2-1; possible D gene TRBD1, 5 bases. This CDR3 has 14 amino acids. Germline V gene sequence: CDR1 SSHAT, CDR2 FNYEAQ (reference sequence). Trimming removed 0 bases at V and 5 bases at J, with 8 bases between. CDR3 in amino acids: CASSLAGADNEQFF. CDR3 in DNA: TGTGCCAGCAGCTTAGCTGGGGCGGACAATGAGCAGTTCTTC.

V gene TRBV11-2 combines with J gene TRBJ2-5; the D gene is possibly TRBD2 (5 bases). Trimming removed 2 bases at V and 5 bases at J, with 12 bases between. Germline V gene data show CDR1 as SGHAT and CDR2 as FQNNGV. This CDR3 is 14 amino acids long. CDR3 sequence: CASSLIGRVETQYF. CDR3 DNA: TGTGCCAGCAGCTTAATCGGGCGGGTGGAGACCCAGTACTTC.

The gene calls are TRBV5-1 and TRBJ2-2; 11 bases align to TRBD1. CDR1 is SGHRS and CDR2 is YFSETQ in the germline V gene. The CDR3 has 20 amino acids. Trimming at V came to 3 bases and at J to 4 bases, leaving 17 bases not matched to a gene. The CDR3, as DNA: TGCGCCAGCAGCTACCGGACAGGGGGCCTTTCGTTGACGGGCACCGGGGAGCTGTTTTTT. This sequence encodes CASSYRTGGLSLTGTGELFF.

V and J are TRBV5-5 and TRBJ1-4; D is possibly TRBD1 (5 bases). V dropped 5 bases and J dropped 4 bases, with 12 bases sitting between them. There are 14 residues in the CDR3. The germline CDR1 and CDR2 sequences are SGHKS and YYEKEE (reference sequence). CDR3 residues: CASSMWGLNEKLFF. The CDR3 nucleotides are TGTGCCAGCAGTATGTGGGGCCTTAATGAAAAACTGTTTTTT.

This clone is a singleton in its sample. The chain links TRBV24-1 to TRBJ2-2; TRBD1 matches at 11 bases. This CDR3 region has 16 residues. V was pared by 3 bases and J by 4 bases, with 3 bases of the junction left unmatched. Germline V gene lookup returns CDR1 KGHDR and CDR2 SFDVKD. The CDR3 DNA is TGTGCCACCAGTGATCCAGGGACAGGGGGCACCGGGGAGCTGTTTTTT. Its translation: CATSDPGTGGTGELFF.

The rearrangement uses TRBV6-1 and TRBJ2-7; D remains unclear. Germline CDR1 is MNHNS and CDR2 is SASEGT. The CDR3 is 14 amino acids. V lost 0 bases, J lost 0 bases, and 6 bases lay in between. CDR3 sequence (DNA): TGTGCCAGCAGTGAAGCGATTAACTCCTACGAGCAGTACTTC. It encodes CASSEAINSYEQYF.

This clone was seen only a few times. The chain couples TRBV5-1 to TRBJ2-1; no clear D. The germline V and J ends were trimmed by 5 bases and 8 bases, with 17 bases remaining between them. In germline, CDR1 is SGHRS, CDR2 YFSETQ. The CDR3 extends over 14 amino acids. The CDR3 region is CASSRAIGGDEQFF. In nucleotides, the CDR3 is TGCGCCAGCAGTCGGGCGATAGGTGGGGATGAGCAGTTCTTC. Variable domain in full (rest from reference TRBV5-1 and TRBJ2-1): KAGVTQTPRYLIKTRGQQVTLSCSPISGHRSVSWYQQTPGQGLQFLFEYFSETQRNKGNFPGRFSGRQFSNSRSEMNVSTLELGDSALYLCASSRAIGGDEQFFGPGTRLTVL.

The CDR3: CASSLTGTATNEKLFF. The DNA of the CDR3 is TGTGCCAGCAGCCTGACAGGAACTGCAACTAATGAAAAACTGTTTTTT. The chain combines TRBV3-1 (or the pseudogene TRBV3-2) with TRBJ1-4; D possibly corresponds to TRBD1 (6 bases). There are 16 residues in the CDR3. V was trimmed by 4 bases and J by 0 bases, leaving 12 bases between them. CDR1 and CDR2 from the germline V gene are LGHDT and YNNKEL (reference sequence).

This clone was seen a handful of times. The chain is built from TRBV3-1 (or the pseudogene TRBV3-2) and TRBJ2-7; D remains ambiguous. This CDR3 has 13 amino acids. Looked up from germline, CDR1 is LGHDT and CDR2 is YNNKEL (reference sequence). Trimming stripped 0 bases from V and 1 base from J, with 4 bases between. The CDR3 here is CASSQEGSYEQYF. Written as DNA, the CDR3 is TGTGCCAGCAGCCAAGAGGGTTCCTACGAGCAGTACTTC.

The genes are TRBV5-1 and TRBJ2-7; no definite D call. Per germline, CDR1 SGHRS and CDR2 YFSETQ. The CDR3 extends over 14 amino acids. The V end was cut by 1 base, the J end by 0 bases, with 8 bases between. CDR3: CASSLLYSSYEQYF. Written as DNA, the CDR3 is TGCGCCAGCAGCTTGCTTTACAGCTCCTACGAGCAGTACTTC.

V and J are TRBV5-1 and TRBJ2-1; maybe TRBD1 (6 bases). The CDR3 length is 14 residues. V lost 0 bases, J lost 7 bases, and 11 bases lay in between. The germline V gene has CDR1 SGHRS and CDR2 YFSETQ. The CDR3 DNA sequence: TGCGCCAGCAGCTTGGACGCAGGGGATAATGAGCAGTTCTTC. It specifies CASSLDAGDNEQFF.

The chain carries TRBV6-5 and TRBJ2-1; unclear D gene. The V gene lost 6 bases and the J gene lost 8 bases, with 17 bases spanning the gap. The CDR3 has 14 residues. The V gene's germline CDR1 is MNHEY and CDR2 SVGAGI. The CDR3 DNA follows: TGTGCCAGCAGACCCAGAATCCCCCGGGATGAGCAGTTCTTC. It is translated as CASRPRIPRDEQFF.

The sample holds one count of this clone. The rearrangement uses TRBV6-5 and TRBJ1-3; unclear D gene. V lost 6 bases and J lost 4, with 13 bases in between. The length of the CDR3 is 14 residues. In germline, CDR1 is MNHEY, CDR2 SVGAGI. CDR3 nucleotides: TGTGCCAGCAGCGGACTCCTGGGAGGAAACACCATATATTTT. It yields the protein CASSGLLGGNTIYF.

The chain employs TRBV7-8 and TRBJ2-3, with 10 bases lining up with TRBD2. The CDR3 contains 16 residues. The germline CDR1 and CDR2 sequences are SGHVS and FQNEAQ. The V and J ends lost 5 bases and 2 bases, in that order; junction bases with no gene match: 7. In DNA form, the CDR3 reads TGTGCCAGCAGCATATGGACTAGCGGTAACACAGATACGCAGTATTTT. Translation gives CASSIWTSGNTDTQYF.

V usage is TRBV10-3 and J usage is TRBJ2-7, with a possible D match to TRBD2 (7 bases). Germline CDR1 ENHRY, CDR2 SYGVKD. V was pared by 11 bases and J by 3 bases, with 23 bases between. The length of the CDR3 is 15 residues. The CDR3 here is CASTPGASGFYEQYF. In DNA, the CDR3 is TGTGCCTCAACCCCGGGGGCTAGCGGATTCTACGAGCAGTACTTC.

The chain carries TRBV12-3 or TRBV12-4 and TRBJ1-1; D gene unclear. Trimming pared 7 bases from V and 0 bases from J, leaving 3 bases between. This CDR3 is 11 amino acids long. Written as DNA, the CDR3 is TGTGCCAGCATGGTGAACACTGAAGCTTTCTTT. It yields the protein CASMVNTEAFF.

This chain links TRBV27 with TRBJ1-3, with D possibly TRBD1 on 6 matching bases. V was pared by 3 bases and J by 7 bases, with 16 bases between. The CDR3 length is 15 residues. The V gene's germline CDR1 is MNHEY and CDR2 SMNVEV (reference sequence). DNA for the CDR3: TGTGCCAGCAGTTTGACAGGCAGCTACCTTAACACCATATATTTT. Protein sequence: CASSLTGSYLNTIYF.

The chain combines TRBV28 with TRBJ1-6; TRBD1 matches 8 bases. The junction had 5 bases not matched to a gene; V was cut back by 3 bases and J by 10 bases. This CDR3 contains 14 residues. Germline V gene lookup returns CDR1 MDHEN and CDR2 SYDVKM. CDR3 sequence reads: CASSFNRGSSPLHF. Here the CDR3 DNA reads TGTGCCAGCAGTTTCAACAGGGGGTCGTCACCCCTCCACTTT.

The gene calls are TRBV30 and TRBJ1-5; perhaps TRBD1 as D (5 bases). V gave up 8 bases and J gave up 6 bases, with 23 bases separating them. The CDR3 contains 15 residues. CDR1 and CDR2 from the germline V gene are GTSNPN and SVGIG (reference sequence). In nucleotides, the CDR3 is TGTGCCCTGCAAAACAAGGGACTGAGGAGTCAGCCCCAGCATTTT. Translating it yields CALQNKGLRSQPQHF. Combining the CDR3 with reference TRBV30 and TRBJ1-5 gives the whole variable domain SQTIHQWPATLVQPVGSPLSLECTVEGTSNPNLYWYRQAAGRGLQLLFYSVGIGQISSEVPQNLSASRPQDRQFILSSKKLLLSDSGFYLCALQNKGLRSQPQHFGDGTRLSIL.

The CDR3, as DNA: TGTGCCAGCAGCCAAGCAGTAAGGTACCAAGAGACCCAGTACTTC. Translation: CASSQAVRYQETQYF. The chain carries TRBV5-6 and TRBJ2-5, with unresolved D. V shed 4 bases and J shed 0 bases, with 13 bases lying between them. The CDR3 contains 15 residues. Germline CDR1 is SGHDT and CDR2 is YYEEEE.